This T cell receptor beta chain came from a study of CD4 and CD8 cells across lung adenocarcinoma regions. Localized lung adenocarcinoma, a non-small cell lung cancer, affected the donors. Each CDR3 protein is one row after TCRdb ran MiXCR on the PCR reads. Of some 20,000 distinct CDR3 sequences listed, about half are singletons. By sample fraction, this clonotype is large. Sequencing was performed on CD8+ T cells from the center of a lung tumor. This TCR was sampled from a female donor with lung adenocarcinoma. The CD4 and CD8 labels of this study may be unreliable.

The CDR3 reads CASSSPSGALNTGELFF. CDR3 bases: TGTGCCAGCAGTTCTCCATCAGGGGCCCTAAACACCGGGGAGCTGTTTTTT. The chain recombines TRBV6-5 with TRBJ2-2; possible D gene TRBD1, 6 bases. The CDR3 runs 17 residues. Germline V lookup: CDR1 MNHEY, CDR2 SVGAGI. V gave up 4 bases and J gave up 2 bases, with 17 bases separating them.